These T cell receptor beta chains were read from a single sample in a study of blood T cell repertoires in COVID-19. Clones were sequenced by immunoSEQ multiplex PCR, and TCRdb holds only the in-frame ones, with some missing. The sample gives under 250,000 clones, roughly four fifths of which show up once; about 4.8% is in the top ten. Sequencing used peripheral blood. These TCRs come from a woman between 70 and 85 years old with acute or convalescent COVID-19. Both conserved end residues are part of each CDR3. A D gene is named only where the DNA matches it firmly. Some rows have no size entry. The others give once, few or many, or a class for an expanded clone.

d_gene,v_gene,abundance,j_gene,CDR3aa,CDR3nt
-,TRBV12-3/TRBV12-4,once,TRBJ1-2,CASSLGSFYGYTF,TGTGCCAGCAGTTTAGGTAGTTTCTATGGCTACACCTTC
TRBD1,TRBV3-1/TRBV3-2,-,TRBJ1-1,CASRRDSLNTEAFF,TGTGCCAGCAGACGGGACAGTTTGAACACTGAAGCTTTCTTT
TRBD1,TRBV30,few,TRBJ1-5,CAWSAQRQGASNQPQHF,TGTGCCTGGAGTGCCCAGAGACAGGGGGCAAGCAATCAGCCCCAGCATTTT
-,TRBV5-1,-,TRBJ1-2,CASSLGPSQGGYTF,TGCGCCAGCAGCTTGGGACCATCACAGGGTGGCTACACCTTC
TRBD1,TRBV6-5,-,TRBJ1-2,CASLGRGVANYGYTF,TGTGCCAGCTTGGGCAGGGGGGTCGCTAACTATGGCTACACCTTC
-,TRBV5-4,few,TRBJ1-1,CASSLPGNTEAFF,TGTGCCAGCAGCTTACCAGGGAACACTGAAGCTTTCTTT
TRBD2,TRBV19,-,TRBJ2-7,CASSTGDYYSYEQYF,TGTGCCAGTAGTACTGGGGACTACTACTCCTACGAGCAGTACTTC
-,TRBV4-2,-,TRBJ1-2,CASSQVTGTNYGYTF,TGTGCCAGCAGCCAAGTTACAGGAACTAACTATGGCTACACCTTC
TRBD2,TRBV2,-,TRBJ2-2,CASSSGGASGELFF,TGTGCCAGCAGTAGCGGGGGGGCATCAGGGGAGCTGTTTTTT
-,TRBV6-5,-,TRBJ2-1,CASSYLPGYNEQFF,TGTGCCAGCAGTTATCTTCCCGGGTACAATGAGCAGTTCTTC
-,TRBV19,-,TRBJ1-2,CASSILSTEGRGYTF,TGTGCCAGTAGTATCCTTTCGACAGAAGGAAGAGGCTACACCTTC
TRBD1,TRBV6-5,-,TRBJ1-3,CASSSDRGDTIYF,TGTGCCAGCAGCTCGGACAGGGGGGACACCATATATTTT
TRBD1,TRBV18,-,TRBJ1-5,CASSPLGQGNQPQHF,TGTGCCAGCTCACCCTTGGGACAGGGAAATCAGCCCCAGCATTTT
TRBD2,TRBV4-3,-,TRBJ2-7,CASSRLLAGAYEQYF,TGCGCCAGCAGCCGCCTACTAGCGGGGGCCTACGAGCAGTACTTC
TRBD1,TRBV2,-,TRBJ2-2,CASSQTGGWGGELFF,TGTGCCAGCAGTCAGACAGGGGGATGGGGCGGGGAGCTGTTTTTT
-,TRBV28,-,TRBJ1-4,CASTKIAGGWEKLFF,TGTGCCAGCACCAAAATCGCGGGGGGCTGGGAAAAACTGTTTTTT
-,TRBV7-8,few,TRBJ1-2,CASSLALNYGYTF,TGTGCCAGCAGCTTAGCCCTAAACTATGGCTACACCTTC
-,TRBV11-2,-,TRBJ1-1,CASSLDNGGLIRKAFF,TGTGCCAGCAGCTTAGATAACGGGGGGCTGATACGTAAAGCTTTCTTT
TRBD1,TRBV6-5,-,TRBJ1-2,CASNSKRQGIYGYTF,TGTGCCAGCAATTCTAAACGACAGGGGATTTATGGCTACACCTTC
TRBD1,TRBV2,-,TRBJ1-1,CASSEPRTGVGGTEAFF,TGTGCCAGCAGTGAACCGAGGACAGGGGTTGGTGGTACTGAAGCTTTCTTT
-,TRBV10-1,-,TRBJ1-6,CASSDVRGSPLHF,TGCGCCAGCAGTGATGTTCGGGGTTCACCCCTCCACTTT
TRBD1,TRBV27,-,TRBJ1-6,CASSFGGPGQGYSPLHF,TGTGCCAGCAGTTTTGGGGGTCCGGGACAGGGTTATTCACCCCTCCACTTT
TRBD1,TRBV7-2,-,TRBJ1-5,CASNGGTGNQPQHF,TGTGCCAGCAACGGAGGGACAGGCAATCAGCCCCAGCATTTT
TRBD2,TRBV5-1,-,TRBJ2-1,CASSLSSGGASLNEQFF,TGCGCCAGCAGCTTGTCTAGCGGGGGGGCCTCTTTAAATGAGCAGTTCTTC
TRBD1,TRBV5-8,-,TRBJ1-4,CASSRKTGATNEKLFF,TGTGCCAGCAGCCGTAAGACAGGGGCAACTAATGAAAAACTGTTTTTT
TRBD1,TRBV10-3,-,TRBJ1-2,CAISDRTGTYGYTF,TGTGCCATCAGTGATCGGACAGGGACTTATGGCTACACCTTC
-,TRBV19,-,TRBJ2-1,CASSIQGGEQFF,TGTGCCAGTAGTATTCAGGGAGGTGAGCAGTTCTTC
-,TRBV19,few,TRBJ1-5,CASSVQENSNQPQHF,TGTGCCAGTAGCGTACAGGAGAATAGCAATCAGCCCCAGCATTTT
-,TRBV14,-,TRBJ1-5,CASSFMTGPQHF,TGTGCCAGCAGCTTCATGACAGGCCCCCAGCATTTT
-,TRBV18,-,TRBJ2-7,CASSPGSVLSYEQYF,TGTGCCAGCTCACCGGGGAGTGTTCTCTCCTACGAGCAGTACTTC
-,TRBV6-5,-,TRBJ2-2,CASRVRTPNTGELFF,TGTGCCAGCAGGGTACGGACTCCCAACACCGGGGAGCTGTTTTTT
TRBD1,TRBV11-2,once,TRBJ2-5,CASSLNQGTAVRVKTQYF,TGTGCCAGCAGCCTAAATCAAGGGACAGCGGTGAGGGTCAAGACCCAGTACTTC
TRBD1,TRBV30,few,TRBJ1-5,CAWSRPGTGHQPQHF,TGTGCCTGGAGCCGTCCCGGGACAGGGCATCAGCCCCAGCATTTT
TRBD1,TRBV27,-,TRBJ1-2,CASSTIDRGQYYGYTF,TGTGCCAGCAGTACAATCGACAGGGGACAGTACTATGGCTACACCTTC
TRBD1,TRBV5-4,-,TRBJ1-1,CASRRTGGTNTEAFF,TGTGCCAGCAGGAGGACAGGGGGTACGAACACTGAAGCTTTCTTT
TRBD1,TRBV10-3,-,TRBJ1-2,CAISEPPGQGNYGYTF,TGTGCCATCAGTGAGCCCCCGGGACAGGGTAACTATGGCTACACCTTC
-,TRBV7-8,-,TRBJ2-7,CASSFRDSQYF,TGTGCCAGCAGCTTCCGCGACTCTCAGTACTTC
-,TRBV27,-,TRBJ2-5,CASSPPGHLQETQYF,TGTGCCAGCAGTCCCCCGGGACACCTCCAAGAGACCCAGTACTTC
-,TRBV28,-,TRBJ1-1,CASPSPRGANTEAFF,TGTGCCAGCCCATCCCCCAGGGGAGCGAACACTGAAGCTTTCTTT
TRBD1,TRBV5-8,-,TRBJ1-2,CASSLASGGVYGYTF,TGTGCCAGCAGCTTGGCCTCAGGGGGAGTCTATGGCTACACCTTC
TRBD1,TRBV10-3,-,TRBJ2-1,CAISESRTGAYNEQFF,TGTGCCATCAGTGAGTCTAGGACAGGGGCCTACAATGAGCAGTTCTTC
-,TRBV10-3,-,TRBJ1-3,CAISAGSGNTIYF,TGTGCCATCAGCGCCGGCTCTGGAAACACCATATATTTT
TRBD1,TRBV19,-,TRBJ1-2,CASSIGGQGSDYGYTF,TGTGCCAGTAGTATCGGGGGACAGGGATCGGACTATGGCTACACCTTC
-,TRBV6-6,-,TRBJ1-2,CASSYSGEGWGYTF,TGTGCCAGCAGTTACTCCGGGGAGGGGTGGGGCTACACCTTC
-,TRBV18,-,TRBJ1-1,CASSPRTDSVAFF,TGTGCCAGCTCCCCTAGGACAGACTCGGTAGCTTTCTTT
TRBD1,TRBV18,-,TRBJ1-3,CASSLVSGTGTGNTIYF,TGTGCCAGCTCACTCGTCTCCGGGACAGGGACTGGAAACACCATATATTTT
-,TRBV2,-,TRBJ1-1,CASSGPLGGTEAFF,TGTGCCAGCAGTGGGCCCTTAGGGGGAACTGAAGCTTTCTTT
-,TRBV29-1,few,TRBJ1-2,CSVEEHPGYGYTF,TGCAGCGTTGAGGAACACCCGGGCTATGGCTACACCTTC
TRBD2,TRBV28,-,TRBJ2-1,CASSLPTSWGGEQFF,TGTGCCAGCAGTTTACCGACCTCCTGGGGGGGTGAGCAGTTCTTC
TRBD1,TRBV6-6,-,TRBJ1-2,CASGQGDYGYTF,TGTGCCAGCGGTCAGGGGGACTATGGCTACACCTTC
-,TRBV15,-,TRBJ1-5,CATSRDSTGSGPQHF,TGTGCCACCAGCAGAGACTCTACAGGATCCGGGCCCCAGCATTTT
-,TRBV19,-,TRBJ1-5,CASSIIGAWGNQPQHF,TGTGCCAGTAGTATAATAGGGGCATGGGGCAATCAGCCCCAGCATTTT
TRBD2,TRBV29-1,-,TRBJ2-7,CSVVPSGGPYEQYF,TGCAGCGTTGTACCTAGCGGGGGGCCCTACGAGCAGTACTTC
TRBD1,TRBV6-5,few,TRBJ2-7,CASSYRGPYEQYF,TGTGCCAGCAGTTACAGGGGGCCCTACGAGCAGTACTTC
TRBD1,TRBV7-2,once,TRBJ2-3,CASSTWTGPADTQYF,TGTGCCAGCAGCACTTGGACAGGGCCGGCAGATACGCAGTATTTT
-,TRBV5-4,-,TRBJ1-2,CASSPLLGDGYTF,TGTGCCAGCAGCCCCCTTCTCGGGGATGGCTACACCTTC
TRBD1,TRBV19,-,TRBJ2-4,CASNAAGGKNIQYF,TGTGCCAGTAATGCGGCAGGGGGTAAAAACATTCAGTACTTC
-,TRBV7-2,-,TRBJ2-3,CASSLMTGGATDTQYF,TGTGCCAGCAGCTTAATGACTGGAGGAGCAACAGATACGCAGTATTTT
TRBD2,TRBV12-3/TRBV12-4,-,TRBJ2-7,CASSRTSGGHLF,TGTGCCAGCAGCCGGACTAGCGGGGGACATCTCTTC
TRBD1,TRBV11-2,-,TRBJ2-3,CASSTRRGRRTDTQYF,TGTGCCAGCAGCACCCGAAGGGGGCGCCGCACAGATACGCAGTATTTT